This TCR beta chain derives from a study of cytomegalovirus exposure and HLA in healthy donors (dated by TCRdb to 2017 to 2019). Context from the whole study: An earlier analysis of several hundred of the donors reported approximately 300 Gb of sequence data and about 120 million unique TCR beta sequences obtained from some 200 million T cells. Typing coverage varied by locus: 629-630 donors for A, B, C, DRB1 and DQB1; about 520 for DQA1; 600 to 610 for DPA1; roughly 470 for DPB1. Rather than drawing on any new phenotypic data, the later analysis identified candidate immune exposures from TCR beta sequences and the way those sequences occurred across donors. Of the 300 to 500 genotyped donors, 75% to 85% were placed in the genetic ancestry cluster associated with self-reported Caucasian donors. Roughly 300 gigabases of sequencing data and tens of millions of unique TCR sequences were included in an early release covering about 700 HLA-typed donors. In an earlier analysis of around 540 of the donors, high-throughput TCR beta sequencing was used to judge whether each TCR beta V gene segment behaved as functional or pseudogenic. On average, about 240,000 unique TCR beta nucleotide sequences were sequenced per donor among a few hundred genotyped donors of the cohort, with 15% to 20% of those sequences being non-productive. A later genetic analysis used genome-wide SNP genotypes for about 65% of the 666 donors, treating that subset as a discovery cohort. All discovery cohort repertoires had been generated on a single sequencing platform. The T cell repertoires of roughly 660 subjects were profiled by immunosequencing and related to cytomegalovirus serostatus. Roughly 5 DR-DQ haplotypes were handled as single units for association and clustering, since linkage in the cohort was strong. Alongside the repertoire data, information on donor age, sex, ethnicity and CMV serostatus was compiled. To study patterns of TCR occurrence, a later analysis re-analyzed previously published TCR beta repertoires from several hundred donors and added high-resolution HLA genotyping. In addition to the first cohort of around 670 subjects, a separate validation cohort of 120 different subjects was used. The study aimed to test whether signatures of past pathogen exposure could be identified by cataloging public T cell receptors. To predict cytomegalovirus infection status, the study brought together high-throughput TCR immunosequencing, statistical association of individual TCRs with disease status, and machine learning. Both class I and class II loci were covered by HLA typing, at four-digit resolution. General study outcomes and caveats: Because HLA typing was missing for some donors at each locus, association tests included only the typed subset. A few of the identified cytomegalovirus-associated TCR beta chains were confirmed in vitro to be specific for cytomegalovirus antigens. A further reported finding was that TCR beta sequences accurately predicted the HLA-A and HLA-B alleles for most subjects in the first cohort. In a later analysis, HLA-associated TCR beta chains were found to be more clonally expanded and to have lower generation probabilities than equally common non-associated chains. Some IMGT-functional V segments, including TRBV6-2 and TRBV6-3, could not be told apart with the 87-base-pair reads, so those segments were excluded. The study listed 150 to 200 TCR beta chains as associated with cytomegalovirus. According to a later genetic analysis, donors in an Asian-associated ancestry cluster had fewer N-insertions in productive TCRs than the roughly 660-donor mean. The authors suggested that the approach could potentially be generalized to other disease states and immunological phenotypes. Immune exposure information for the cohort was limited to CMV serostatus. In a later analysis, the rate of TCR association differed among HLA loci, with DRB1 alleles having the most associated TCRs and HLA-C alleles having the fewest. The earlier analysis of fewer than 750 of the donors excluded 15 to 20 rarely observed V segments, including chromosome 9 orphons, because counts were too low. A cluster of highly shared sequence variants was judged likely to be a technical artifact of the sequencing pipeline. In a later analysis, most CMV-associated TCR beta chains were found to appear HLA-restricted, with HLA associations seemingly driven largely by CMV exposure. In an earlier analysis of about 550 of the donors, most TCR beta V segments were observed in productive rearrangements about 90% or about 30% of the time, broadly matching IMGT annotations. The presence/absence analyses assumed that sequencing depth was roughly uniform across donors, and that assumption may not be true. Only TCR beta chains were sequenced in this cohort, and the absence of alpha or paired-chain data limited detectable features. Correlated functional status among segregating V segments might be attributable to linkage disequilibrium, but an unknown experimental factor could not be ruled out. Most TCR sequences were observed very rarely across donors, whereas some public TCRs were present in many individuals. Strong co-occurrence of HLA alleles, especially DR and DQ, made assigning TCR associations to individual alleles difficult. Several of the top co-occurrence clusters appeared to be linked to parvovirus B19, influenza, CMV and Epstein-Barr virus, according to a later analysis. At a false discovery rate of 0.05, a later analysis linked 16,951 TCR beta sequences to specific HLA alleles. A later genetic analysis associated a missense DCLRE1C variant with V-gene and J-gene trimming of TCR beta chains, and an independent cohort replicated the association. Cytomegalovirus status was reported to be diagnosed by the classifier with high specificity and sensitivity in both the original and validation cohorts.

The cohort was made up of roughly 670 healthy bone marrow donors. At the time of sampling, every cohort member was nominally healthy, though immune exposures that went unrecorded were likely present. The donor tested CMV seronegative and was one of the 352 seronegative cohort members. A peripheral blood sample was collected from each donor, and TCR beta sequencing was performed on peripheral blood mononuclear cells. Genomic DNA was extracted from the blood cell samples with the Qiagen DNeasy Blood Extraction Kit. V trim: 4 bases; J trim: 4 bases; unmatched bases: 9. The CDR3 contains 16 residues, cysteine and phenylalanine counted. The DNA shown is the 48-base CDR3, in frame from base 1. The germline V gene (reference sequence) sets CDR1 to SEHNR and CDR2 to FQNEAQ. About this clone itself: Its antigen target is currently unknown. No base qualities exist here, and no much larger clone lies one base off it.

Preparation of the library involved the immunoSEQ multiplex PCR assay. For the multiplex PCR, a mixture combining 60 forward primers for TCR Vbeta segments and 13 reverse primers for TCR Jbeta segments was used. The CDR3 region of rearranged TCR beta genes was amplified from genomic DNA by a multiplex PCR assay. The Illumina HiSeq System was used to sequence the amplified TCR beta libraries as 87-base-pair reads. Per the authors' processing: Across the roughly 700 repertoires, a later analysis counted roughly 77 million unique TCR beta chains, 9 million to 14 million of which were shared by at least two donors. Raw reads were error-corrected and collapsed into unique sequences by a nearest-neighbor algorithm in which closely related sequences were merged to remove PCR and sequencing errors. CDR3 sequences were aligned to IMGT reference sequences to assign V, D and J gene segments. For a sequence to be retained, a match of at least six nucleotides was required to both a V gene segment and a J gene segment. Rearrangements were called productive when the CDR3 lacked stop codons and stayed in frame with V and J; all others were non-productive. Following IMGT convention, CDR3 was defined as the stretch from the second conserved V-encoded cysteine up to the conserved J-encoded phenylalanine. The earlier analysis of about 590 of the donors excluded sequences that lacked an unambiguous match to a single V gene segment. An earlier analysis of 587 of the donors called V segments functional above 56.7% productive rearrangements and segregating when the between-donor standard deviation exceeded 5%. A statistical classification framework was developed to diagnose cytomegalovirus status using the catalog of TCR beta chain sequences. A later analysis assigned V and J genes by comparing TCR nucleotide sequences with IMGT/GENE-DB human TR gene sequences. In a later analysis, CDR3 sequences and most-parsimonious VDJ recombination scenarios were assigned using the TCRdist pipeline. A later analysis defined each TCR beta chain by its CDR3 amino acid sequence plus V-gene family, and excluded reads lacking a unique V-gene family. To address suspected cross-contamination and a sequencing artifact, a later analysis removed over 500 highly shared, low-generation-probability nucleotide sequences. In a later analysis, a clonal expansion index was calculated for each public chain from normalized within-repertoire ranks of inferred template counts. In a later analysis, generation probabilities were computed using a VDJ recombination model fitted to out-of-frame rearrangements, and the results were checked against IGoR. Hypergeometric tests were used in a later analysis to score TCR-TCR, TCR-HLA and TCR-CMV co-occurrence, with a repertoire-size bias correction applied to the TCR pairs. In a later analysis, false discovery rates were estimated by permuting HLA or CMV assignments 20 times. In a later analysis, co-occurring TCRs were grouped using DBSCAN, and TCRdist sequence similarity was added for clustering within HLA-allele-positive subsets. Repertoires with fewer than 30,000 or more than 120,000 public chains, plus five repertoires with anomalous nucleotide sharing, were excluded from co-occurrence clustering. Here the immuneACCESS table is served through TCRdb, limited to in-frame sequences with V and J called. Missing clones are a known gap in these copies; in checked studies unresolved V genes cover under half, and the rest lacks a known reason. The V and J calls and clone size were taken over from that table, and D and trimming were inferred from the DNA. For this sample there are about 160,000 clones; 84% appear just once. The leading ten clones occupy roughly 1.9% of the sample.

Here the chain combines TRBV7-9 and TRBJ2-1, with 8 junctional bases fitting TRBD2. The source of this sequence is a man younger than 35 in good health and CMV-seronegative. The specimen was PBMCs. For the CDR3, the sequence is CASSSQQGLDYNEQFF. The nucleotides are TGTGCCAGCAGCTCACAACAGGGACTAGATTACAATGAGCAGTTCTTC. When the CDR3 is completed using the reference TRBV7-9 and TRBJ2-1 genes on either side, the full variable domain is DTGVSQNPRHKITKRGQNVTFRCDPISEHNRLYWYRQTLGQGPEFLTYFQNEAQLEKSRLLSDRFSAERPKGSFSTLEIQRTEQGDSAMYLCASSSQQGLDYNEQFFGPGTRLTVL.